A single sample gave rise to the 2 T cell receptor beta chains below, sequenced in a study of blood T cell repertoires in COVID-19. Sequencing was performed with immunoSEQ multiplex PCR; in TCRdb, only in-frame clones are kept and a portion is missing. Of roughly 180,000 clones in the sample, 60% to 85% were seen once. Sequenced material: peripheral blood. Receptor source: a woman between 50 and 59 years old with active or convalescent COVID-19.

As DNA, the CDR3 is TGTGCCAGCAGTGGAGTAGGACTAGCGGGCACAGATACGCAGTATTTT. This translates into CASSGVGLAGTDTQYF. J is TRBJ2-3 and V is TRBV6-1; 10 bases map to TRBD2. The CDR3 totals 16 residues. Germline CDR1 and CDR2: MNHNS and SASEGT. J lost 1 base, V lost 4 bases, and 5 bases had no gene match.

The rearrangement uses TRBV28 and TRBJ1-3; 7 nucleotides line up with TRBD1. The CDR3 is 14 amino acids. With 5 bases clipped from V and 2 bases from J, the junction kept 3 bases outside the gene matches. Per germline, CDR1 MDHEN and CDR2 SYDVKM. As DNA, the CDR3 is TGTGCCAGCAGTCCAGGGGGGACTGGAAACACCATATATTTT. Its translation: CASSPGGTGNTIYF.